This T cell receptor (beta chain) emerged from a study of blood T cell repertoires in COVID-19. The CDR3 covers 14 residues. The V gene's germline CDR1 is LNHDA and CDR2 SQIVND (reference sequence). V trimming: 3 bases; J trimming: 8 bases; junction bases outside the gene matches: 6. Produced via immunoSEQ multiplex PCR; TCRdb's table is partial and in-frame only. The sample has under 150,000 clones, around nine tenths seen once. The sequence was obtained from a woman between 70 and 85 years old who had recovered from COVID-19. This rearrangement joins TRBV19 to TRBJ1-4; 7 nucleotides agree with TRBD1. Sequencing was carried out using peripheral blood. CDR3 in amino acids: CASSIAQGREKLFF. The CDR3 region has the DNA TGTGCCAGTAGTATCGCACAGGGGAGAGAAAAACTGTTTTTT.